Shown below are 32 T cell receptor beta chains from a single sample sequenced in a study of T cells in women clearing cervical HPV infection. Here immunoSEQ multiplex PCR was the method, and the copy in TCRdb shows in-frame clones only, minus some. The listing records tens of thousands of clones. The sample taken for sequencing was blood buffy coat. These receptors all stem from a woman aged 18 to 75 with a cervical HPV16 infection that either progressed to CIN3+ or cleared (not recorded which).

A word on this clone: The read terminates 3 residues before the CDR3 end, so the remaining end is supplied by the germline J gene. The chain couples TRBV4-2 to TRBJ2-7; 9 positions agree with TRBD2. Germline CDR1 LGHNA, CDR2 YNFKEQ. This CDR3 is built from 18 residues. The trim removed 1 base at V and 4 bases at J, leaving 14 bases unmatched. CDR3 DNA (partial): TGTGCCAGCAGCCAAGGGAGGATGAGCGGGGGGCCTATTTACGAG. Translated: CASSQGRMSGGPIYE. The full CDR3 sequence reads CASSQGRMSGGPIYEQYF.

As to this clone: The sequence runs out 3 residues before the end of the CDR3; the remainder is reconstructed from the germline J gene. The J gene is TRBJ1-2, the V gene TRBV5-6; D gene ambiguous. Germline V gene data show CDR1 as SGHDT and CDR2 as YYEEEE. The CDR3 is 15 amino acids. The sequenced part of the CDR3 DNA is TGTGCCAGCAGTCACCAGCGGGCCCCCTACAATGAC. It is translated as CASSHQRAPYND. The CDR3 as a whole reads CASSHQRAPYNDYTF.

A note on this clone: The read ends 3 residues before the CDR3 terminus; that terminus is restored from the germline J gene. The chain recombines TRBV2 with TRBJ2-3; the D is unclear. This CDR3 contains 13 residues. Germline-derived CDR1 and CDR2 are SNHLY and FYNNEI. CDR3 protein: CASSEDFQETQYF. The part of the CDR3 DNA that was read is TGTGCCAGCAGTGAAGACTTTCAAGAGACG. The whole variable domain, remainder taken from reference TRBV2 and TRBJ2-3, is EPEVTQTPSHQVTQMGQEVILRCVPISNHLYFYWYRQILGQKVEFLVSFYNNEISEKSEIFDDQFSVERPDGSNFTLKIRSTKLEDSAMYFCASSEDFQETQYFGPGTRLTVL.

Turning to this clone: The read is 3 residues too short to cover the CDR3 end, so that end is filled in from the germline J gene. The V gene is TRBV5-1, the J gene TRBJ1-3; TRBD1 is a possible D gene (5 bases). Between the trimmed V and J ends, which lost 4 bases and 1 base, there was a span of 15 bases. The CDR3 runs to 16 residues. In germline, CDR1 is SGHRS, CDR2 YFSETQ. CDR3 sequence: CASSPTQGISGNTIYF. The DNA read from the CDR3 is TGCGCCAGCAGCCCGACCCAGGGTATTTCTGGAAACACC.

The CDR3 region is CASRQTVLSYEQYF. The DNA read from the CDR3 is TGTGCCAGCCGCCAGACTGTACTCTCCTACGAG. J is TRBJ2-7 and V is TRBV2; D remains ambiguous. Read data end 3 residues before the CDR3 end; the end is taken from the germline J gene. V gave up 8 bases and J gave up 0 bases, with 14 bases separating them. The CDR3 spans 14 residues. Germline assignment: CDR1 SNHLY and CDR2 FYNNEI.

In regard to this clone: The read finishes 3 residues shy of the CDR3 end, and the germline J gene is used to complete it. This chain links TRBV11-2 with TRBJ1-1; D is possibly TRBD1 (5 bases). Germline values: CDR1 SGHAT, CDR2 FQNNGV. V lost 7 bases to trimming and J lost 3 bases, with 12 bases between them. The CDR3 has 13 amino acids. The CDR3 loop is CASTPWGDTEAFF. CDR3 DNA (partial): TGTGCCAGCACCCCATGGGGGGACACTGAA.

A word on this clone: The CDR3 extends 3 residues past the end of the read, so its final part is completed from the germline J gene. The chain has TRBV19 and TRBJ1-4; tentative D call: TRBD1 (5 bases). With 5 bases removed from V and 7 bases from J, the gap between germline ends came to 14 bases. The CDR3 runs 14 residues. Looked up from germline, CDR1 is LNHDA and CDR2 is SQIVND (reference sequence). The sequenced part of the CDR3 DNA is TGTGCCAGTAGTTTGCAGGGTCCGGGTGAAAAA. Its translation: CASSLQGPGEK. The CDR3 in full is CASSLQGPGEKLFF.

Details on this clone: The observed sequence ends 3 residues before the CDR3 terminus, with the missing tail filled in from the germline J gene. The chain links TRBV20-1 to TRBJ2-3, with 12 nucleotides matching TRBD2. The germline V gene encodes CDR1 DFQATT and CDR2 SNEGSKA (reference sequence). The CDR3 totals 16 residues. Trimming removed 2 bases from V and 2 bases from J; junction bases left unmatched: 5. The CDR3 bases that were read are TGCAGTGCTAGAACGAGGACTAGCGGGGTCACAGATACG. Residues: CSARTRTSGVTDT. The whole CDR3 reads CSARTRTSGVTDTQYF.

For this clone: Sequence at one end of the junction differs from germline and may be a read error. The observed sequence ends 3 residues before the CDR3 terminus, with the missing tail filled in from the germline J gene. The J gene is TRBJ1-6, the V gene TRBV12-5; the D is unclear. This CDR3 is 14 amino acids long. CDR1 is LGHNT and CDR2 is FRNRAP in the germline V gene. CDR3: CASGLVFGNSPLHF. CDR3 DNA, as far as it was read: TGTGCTAGTGGTCTGGTTTTCGGTAATTCACCC.

To note about this clone: The read ends 3 residues shy of where the CDR3 ends; the end is completed using the germline J gene. The V and J genes are TRBV2 and TRBJ2-3; 7 bases map to TRBD2. CDR3 size: 13 residues. Germline CDR1 SNHLY, CDR2 FYNNEI. J was trimmed by 4 bases and V by 8 bases; bases with no gene match: 6. The CDR3: CASGGLDPDTQYF. The DNA read from the CDR3 is TGTGCCAGCGGAGGACTAGACCCAGATACG.

Turning to this clone: The observed sequence ends 3 residues before the CDR3 terminus, with the missing tail filled in from the germline J gene. V gene TRBV7-6 combines with J gene TRBJ2-2; possibly TRBD2 for D (5 bases). CDR1 and CDR2 from the germline V gene are SGHVS and FNYEAQ. The CDR3 is made up of 14 amino acids. The CDR3 is CASSLALGDEKLFF. CDR3 DNA (partial): TGTGCCAGCAGCTTAGCGCTCGGGGATGAAAAG.

On this clone itself: The CDR3 is cut off 3 residues early in the read; its end comes from the germline J gene. This rearrangement joins TRBV5-4 to TRBJ1-1, with D unresolved. V lost 6 bases and J 5 bases, leaving 8 bases between the germline ends. The CDR3 extends over 11 amino acids. In germline, CDR1 is SGHNT, CDR2 YYREEE (reference sequence). CDR3: CASISGTEAFF. Partial CDR3 DNA: TGTGCCAGCATCTCGGGGACTGAA. The full variable domain, rest sourced from reference TRBV5-4 and TRBJ1-1, is ETGVTQSPTHLIKTRGQQVTLRCSSQSGHNTVSWYQQALGQGPQFIFQYYREEENGRGNFPPRFSGLQFPNYSSELNVNALELDDSALYLCASISGTEAFFGQGTRLTVV.

On this clone: From the germline J gene comes the end of the CDR3, since the read stops 3 residues before it. The gene calls are TRBV30 and TRBJ1-5; 9 bases match TRBD1. The germline V gene encodes CDR1 GTSNPN and CDR2 SVGIG (reference sequence). There are 15 residues in the CDR3. V dropped 3 bases and J dropped 7; count of bases not matched to a gene: 10. The CDR3 loop reads CAWSPGQGERQPQHF. Incomplete CDR3 DNA: TGTGCCTGGAGCCCGGGACAGGGAGAAAGGCAGCCC.

Comment on this clone: The read terminates 3 residues ahead of where the CDR3 ends, so the germline J gene completes it. The chain combines TRBV30 with TRBJ2-7; no firm D call. CDR1 is GTSNPN, CDR2 SVGIG, per germline (reference sequence). V dropped 0 bases and J dropped 2 bases, with 14 bases sitting between them. The CDR3 has 15 amino acids. The sequenced part of the CDR3 DNA is TGTGCCTGGAGTGTACCTTCAGGTTCTCCCTACGAG. Amino acid sequence: CAWSVPSGSPYE. In full, the CDR3 reads CAWSVPSGSPYEQYF.

Comments on this clone: The read finishes 3 residues shy of the CDR3 end, and the germline J gene is used to complete it. This chain links TRBV7-2 with TRBJ2-7; 10 positions match TRBD1. Trimming took 5 bases from V and 5 from J; bases not matched to a gene: 9. This CDR3 is 15 amino acids long. Germline values: CDR1 SGHTA, CDR2 FQGNSA. CDR3 bases read: TGTGCCAGCAGCCCCGCCGGGACAGGGGATCACGAG. Translated, it gives CASSPAGTGDHE. The whole CDR3 protein reads CASSPAGTGDHEQYF.

Turning to this clone: From the germline J gene comes the end of the CDR3, since the read stops 3 residues before it. The chain links TRBV10-2 to TRBJ2-5, with 7 positions matching TRBD1. In germline, CDR1 is WSHSY, CDR2 SAAADI. After removal of 6 bases from V and 0 bases from J, the junction contained 1 base not matched to a gene. This CDR3 contains 13 residues. The CDR3 region is CASRGQNQETQYF. CDR3 bases read: TGCGCCAGCAGGGGACAGAACCAAGAGACC.

Turning to this clone: Sequencing ends 3 residues short of the CDR3 end; the germline J gene provides the rest. The V and J genes are TRBV7-9 and TRBJ2-3, with 10 bases matching TRBD1. The CDR3 extends over 15 amino acids. Germline V gene lookup returns CDR1 SEHNR and CDR2 FQNEAQ (reference sequence). The CDR3 here is CASSFAWDRGKTQYF. The part of the CDR3 DNA that was read is TGTGCCAGCAGCTTCGCCTGGGACAGGGGAAAGACG.

With regard to this clone: The CDR3 is cut off 3 residues early in the read; its end comes from the germline J gene. The chain uses TRBV19 and TRBJ1-2, with TRBD1 identical over 8 bases. The germline V gene encodes CDR1 LNHDA and CDR2 SQIVND (reference sequence). The CDR3 spans 14 residues. CDR3 sequence reads: CASSIPGGADDYTF. The covered CDR3 bases are TGTGCCAGTAGTATTCCAGGGGGCGCCGATGAC.

For this clone: The CDR3 end is not reached by the read, which stops 3 residues before it; the germline J gene fills it in. This sequence joins TRBV20-1 and TRBJ2-2; TRBD1 matches 7 bases. From germline, CDR1 is DFQATT and CDR2 SNEGSKA (reference sequence). This CDR3 region has 14 residues. The sequenced CDR3 bases are TGCAGTGCTAGAGGTGAAGGGGGCAGGGAAAAG. It yields the protein CSARGEGGREK. The complete CDR3 sequence is CSARGEGGREKLFF.

Details on this clone: The missing CDR3 end, 3 residues past where the read stops, is filled in from the germline J gene. The chain employs TRBV19 and TRBJ1-1, with a possible D match to TRBD1 (6 bases). The V gene lost 1 base and the J gene lost 3 bases, with 9 bases spanning the gap. The CDR3 consists of 14 residues. Germline loops: CDR1 LNHDA, CDR2 SQIVND (reference sequence). This CDR3 reads CASSIGGGDTEAFF. The covered CDR3 bases are TGTGCCAGTAGTATAGGAGGGGGGGACACTGAA.

On this clone: The CDR3 goes on 3 residues after the read ends, and that part is filled in from the germline J gene. This chain connects TRBV7-9 to TRBJ2-2, with 8 positions matching TRBD1. Germline lookup yields CDR1 SEHNR and CDR2 FQNEAQ (reference sequence). With V trimmed by 2 bases and J by 7 bases, 3 bases remained unmatched. The CDR3 contains 14 residues. CDR3 DNA (partial): TGTGCCAGCAGCTTACAGGGGGCCGACGGGGAG. It translates to CASSLQGADGE. The full-length CDR3 reads as CASSLQGADGELFF. Supplemented by reference TRBV7-9 and TRBJ2-2, the full variable domain reads DTGVSQNPRHKITKRGQNVTFRCDPISEHNRLYWYRQTLGQGPEFLTYFQNEAQLEKSRLLSDRFSAERPKGSFSTLEIQRTEQGDSAMYLCASSLQGADGELFFGEGSRLTVL.

In the case of this clone: The read ends 3 residues early relative to the CDR3; the germline J gene fills the gap. Other DNA sequences in this specimen translate into the identical CDR3. This rearrangement joins TRBV18 to TRBJ1-6; TRBD1 might be the D (6 bases). This CDR3 is 14 amino acids long. Trimming removed 2 bases at V and 7 bases at J, with 9 bases between. CDR1 and CDR2 from the germline V gene are KGHSH and LQKENI. The CDR3: CASSPERGNSPLHF. The CDR3 DNA, read in part, is TGTGCCAGCTCACCAGAGAGGGGGAATTCACCC.

Concerning this clone itself: The CDR3 extends 3 residues past the end of the read, so its final part is completed from the germline J gene. The V and J genes are TRBV28 and TRBJ2-2; 9 bases map to TRBD1. The CDR3 consists of 15 residues. Per germline, CDR1 MDHEN and CDR2 SYDVKM. Unmatched junction bases numbered 4, after V lost 1 base and J lost 7 bases. CDR3 DNA (partial): TGTGCCAGCAGTTTATTGGGACAGGGTAACGGGGAG. Its protein product is CASSLLGQGNGE. The CDR3 in full is CASSLLGQGNGELFF. The whole variable domain, filled in from reference TRBV28 and TRBJ2-2, reads DVKVTQSSRYLVKRTGEKVFLECVQDMDHENMFWYRQDPGLGLRLIYFSYDVKMKEKGDIPEGYSVSREKKERFSLILESASTNQTSMYLCASSLLGQGNGELFFGEGSRLTVL.

Comments on this clone: The CDR3 goes on 3 residues after the read ends, and that part is filled in from the germline J gene. This sequence joins TRBV23-1 and TRBJ2-7; tentative D call: TRBD2 (5 bases). TRBV23-1 has ORF status, its function being uncertain. Trimming pared 0 bases from V and 3 bases from J, leaving 9 bases between. The CDR3 runs to 14 residues. CDR3 DNA (partial): TGCGCCAGCAGTCAATCCCCGGGGAGCTACGAG. Protein product: CASSQSPGSYE. The full CDR3 reads CASSQSPGSYEQYF.

With respect to this clone: The read halts 3 residues ahead of the CDR3 end, with the missing end drawn from the germline J gene. The chain recombines TRBV19 with TRBJ1-6, with a weak D call TRBD1 (6 bases). V shed 6 bases and J shed 5 bases, with 17 bases lying between them. The CDR3 consists of 16 residues. From germline, CDR1 is LNHDA and CDR2 SQIVND (reference sequence). The CDR3 DNA, read in part, is TGTGCCAGTAGCAGATGGGCGGGACAAGATAATTCACCC. Its translation is CASSRWAGQDNSP. The CDR3 in full is CASSRWAGQDNSPLHF. The entire variable domain, with the rest obtained from reference TRBV19 and TRBJ1-6, is as follows: DGGITQSPKYLFRKEGQNVTLSCEQNLNHDAMYWYRQDPGQGLRLIYYSQIVNDFQKGDIAEGYSVSREKKESFPLTVTSAQKNPTAFYLCASSRWAGQDNSPLHFGNGTRLTVT.

Concerning this clone itself: The sequence runs out 3 residues before the end of the CDR3; the remainder is reconstructed from the germline J gene. The chain carries TRBV7-9 and TRBJ1-2, with no clear D. The germline gives CDR1 SEHNR, CDR2 FQNEAQ (reference sequence). CDR3 length: 13 residues. The covered CDR3 bases are TGTGCCAGCAGCTTAGCGGACGGGGATACC. It codes for CASSLADGDT. The CDR3 as a whole reads CASSLADGDTYTF.

As for this clone: Read coverage stops 3 residues before the CDR3 terminus; the germline J gene supplies the remainder. The V call is TRBV18, the J call TRBJ1-2, with a possible D match to TRBD1 (5 bases). This CDR3 has 15 residues. Germline V gene sequence: CDR1 KGHSH, CDR2 LQKENI. The CDR3 here is CASSPGGTSSYDYTF. The CDR3 bases that were read are TGTGCCAGCTCACCGGGGGGAACCAGCTCCTACGAC.

Turning to this clone: The missing CDR3 end, 3 residues past where the read stops, is filled in from the germline J gene. The chain employs TRBV28 and TRBJ2-7; 12 bases match TRBD1. V shed 8 bases and J 2 bases; nucleotides not matched to a gene: 4. The CDR3 has 14 residues. Germline V gene lookup returns CDR1 MDHEN and CDR2 SYDVKM. The CDR3 loop is CASRGTGGPYEQYF. The covered CDR3 bases are TGTGCCAGCCGCGGGACAGGGGGCCCCTACGAG.

Turning to this clone: The read ends 3 residues shy of where the CDR3 ends; the end is completed using the germline J gene. J is TRBJ1-2 and V is TRBV29-1; 9 nucleotides line up with TRBD1. CDR3 length: 14 amino acids. Germline loops: CDR1 SQVTM, CDR2 ANQGSEA. The junction had 12 bases not matched to a gene; V was cut back by 7 bases and J by 6 bases. The CDR3 bases that were read are TGCAGCGCCCTTCCGGGACAGGGAATCGATGGC. It translates to CSALPGQGIDG. The full CDR3 reads CSALPGQGIDGYTF.

To note about this clone: The missing CDR3 end, 3 residues past where the read stops, is filled in from the germline J gene. V and J are TRBV29-1 and TRBJ2-1; no clear D gene. This CDR3 region has 10 residues. CDR1 and CDR2 (germline): SQVTM, ANQGSEA. V shed 6 bases and J shed 6 bases, with 6 bases lying between them. CDR3 DNA (partial): TGCAGCGTCGATAGCAATGAG. Its translation: CSVDSNE. The entire CDR3 sequence reads CSVDSNEQFF.

Concerning this clone: The read is 3 residues too short to cover the CDR3 end, so that end is filled in from the germline J gene. The chain is built from TRBV4-2 and TRBJ2-3; TRBD2 agrees at 9 bases. V lost 0 bases to trimming and J lost 3 bases; unmatched junction nucleotides: 10. The CDR3 spans 18 residues. The germline V gene encodes CDR1 LGHNA and CDR2 YNFKEQ. The CDR3 loop is CASSQDSLAGDRTDTQYF. CDR3 bases read: TGTGCCAGCAGCCAAGATTCGTTAGCGGGAGATCGGACAGATACG.

With regard to this clone: The read finishes 3 residues shy of the CDR3 end, and the germline J gene is used to complete it. Other DNA sequences within the sample encode an identical CDR3. This rearrangement joins TRBV5-1 to TRBJ1-2, with 8 positions matching TRBD1. Germline CDR1 and CDR2: SGHRS and YFSETQ. The CDR3 totals 15 residues. The sequenced part of the CDR3 DNA is TGCGCCAGCAGCCTCCGCTCAGGGGGCGCGACCGGC. Amino acids: CASSLRSGGATG. The complete CDR3 sequence is CASSLRSGGATGYTF.